Below, one T cell receptor beta chain is given with its context. This sample was included in a study of T cell changes during pregnancy in multiple sclerosis. Clones were sequenced by immunoSEQ multiplex PCR, and TCRdb holds only the in-frame ones, with some missing. The sample lists over 90,000 clones, under 95% occurring once. J was trimmed by 8 bases and V by 6 bases; bases with no gene match: 15. CDR1 and CDR2 from the germline V gene are MDHEN and SYDVKM. There are 16 residues in the CDR3. The V and J genes are TRBV28 and TRBJ2-4; 8 bases agree with TRBD1. This TCR was sampled from a female donor with multiple sclerosis, enrolled in a pregnancy study. The material sequenced was peripheral blood, taken before pregnancy. Here the CDR3 reads CASSSHGTGGPYIQYF. The DNA of the CDR3 is TGTGCCAGCAGCTCTCACGGGACAGGTGGCCCTTACATTCAGTACTTC.